These 3 T cell receptor beta chains share one sample of origin, sequenced in a study of cytomegalovirus exposure and HLA in healthy donors. PCR was performed using 60 Vbeta and 13 Jbeta primers. The repertoire was sequenced with immunoSEQ multiplex PCR; TCRdb's copy has only in-frame clones and lacks some. The sample has 150,000 to 200,000 clones; roughly four fifths are singletons. Material: PBMCs. Receptor source: a boy younger than 10 in good health and CMV-seronegative.

V usage is TRBV7-2 and J usage is TRBJ2-5; TRBD2 matches 7 bases. V dropped 6 bases and J dropped 5; count of bases not matched to a gene: 12. From germline, CDR1 is SGHTA and CDR2 FQGNSA. The CDR3 has 15 amino acids. The CDR3 region is CASSKTSFDKETQYF. The CDR3, as DNA: TGTGCCAGCAGTAAGACTAGCTTCGATAAGGAGACCCAGTACTTC.

The chain is built from TRBV4-3 and TRBJ2-5; 8 nucleotides match TRBD1. The V gene end was trimmed by 4 bases and the J gene end by 4 bases; junction bases not matched to a gene: 5. This CDR3 is 14 amino acids long. Germline V gene sequence: CDR1 LGHNA, CDR2 YSLEER. Here the CDR3 reads CASSRGQGGETQYF. In DNA, the CDR3 is TGCGCCAGCAGCCGCGGACAGGGCGGAGAGACCCAGTACTTC.

J is TRBJ1-2 and V is TRBV6-5; D remains ambiguous. This CDR3 has 13 amino acids. Looked up from germline, CDR1 is MNHEY and CDR2 is SVGAGI. Trimming removed 0 bases at V and 2 bases at J, with 4 bases between. CDR3 sequence reads: CASSYSVNYGYTF. The CDR3 DNA sequence: TGTGCCAGCAGTTACTCTGTAAACTATGGCTACACCTTC.